Listed below are T cell receptor beta chains from one sample, sequenced in a study of blood T cell repertoires in COVID-19. The protocol was immunoSEQ multiplex PCR, while the TCRdb copy is restricted to in-frame clones and leaves out a portion. The sample yields about 97,000 clones, about 89% seen once. The sample consisted of peripheral blood. The source is a man aged 50 to 60 with acute or convalescent COVID-19. CDR3s include the opening cysteine and the closing phenylalanine or tryptophan. A D gene is named only where the DNA matches it firmly. Size values are once, few and many counts, or a class for expanded clones, and some rows have none.

.,few,TRBV12-3/TRBV12-4,TRBJ2-1,TGTGCCAGCACCGGGGGGCAGTACAATGAGCAGTTCTTC,CASTGGQYNEQFF
.,.,TRBV24-1,TRBJ2-2,TGTGCCACCAGTGACCCCCGGGACACTACAACCGGGGAGCTGTTTTTT,CATSDPRDTTTGELFF
TRBD2,.,TRBV13,TRBJ2-1,TGTGCCAGCAGCTTAGGGGGACTAGCGGGGGGACCCTACAATGAGCAGTTCTTC,CASSLGGLAGGPYNEQFF
.,.,TRBV6-6,TRBJ1-6,TGTGCCAGCAGTTACTCGTCCAGGTGGGATAATTCACCCCTCCACTTT,CASSYSSRWDNSPLHF
.,.,TRBV27,TRBJ1-6,TGTGCCAGCAGTTTTTTATCCCAGGGGTTCTACTCACCCCTCCACTTT,CASSFLSQGFYSPLHF
TRBD1,.,TRBV5-1,TRBJ1-5,TGCGCCAGCAGCTCGGGGGACAGCTGGAATCAGCCCCAGCATTTT,CASSSGDSWNQPQHF
.,.,TRBV7-2,TRBJ1-5,TGTGCCAGCAGCCGGGCGGCAGGGTCGGTCCAGCCCCAGCATTTT,CASSRAAGSVQPQHF
.,.,TRBV7-9,TRBJ1-6,TGTGCCAGCAGAATTAGTGATAATTCACCCCTCCACTTT,CASRISDNSPLHF
TRBD2,.,TRBV7-6,TRBJ2-1,TGTGCCAGCAGCATGCTAGCGGGGGGGATGAATGAGCAGTTCTTC,CASSMLAGGMNEQFF
.,.,TRBV9,TRBJ2-2,TGTGCCAGCAGCGTAGACAGGGTTAACACCGGGGAGCTGTTTTTT,CASSVDRVNTGELFF
TRBD1,.,TRBV9,TRBJ2-5,TGTGCCAGCAGCATTTCCGGGGACAGTGGAGAGACCCAGTACTTC,CASSISGDSGETQYF
.,.,TRBV9,TRBJ1-3,TGTGCCAGCAGCGCGGACAGTGGAAACACCATATATTTT,CASSADSGNTIYF
TRBD1,.,TRBV7-2,TRBJ1-3,TGTGCCAGCAGCCCTTGGACAGGTTACACCATATATTTT,CASSPWTGYTIYF